The source of this TCR beta chain is a study of preoperative IRX-2 immunotherapy in early breast cancer (dated by TCRdb to the late 2010s). V drops 5 bases and J drops 4 bases, leaving 6 bases in between. The CDR3 measures 12 amino acids from cysteine to phenylalanine. Just CDR3 DNA is preserved here, 36 bases in frame from base 1. CDR1 MNHGY and CDR2 SAAAGT were looked up in the germline V gene. For this clone: Its antigen is unknown. One base away there is no much larger clone; base qualities are not given.

The treatment or condition label of this sample denotes: preoperative locoregional IRX-2 cytokine immunotherapy. The samples were obtained from a phase Ib study that tested preoperative, locoregional IRX-2 cytokine immunotherapy meant to prime immune responses. Donors were patients with early-stage breast cancer who received IRX-2 before surgery. The method was the immunoSEQ multiplex PCR assay. The immuneACCESS repertoire file appears here via TCRdb, limited to in-frame rearrangements. These files lack a portion of the clones; in checked studies, under half of the deficit traces to unresolved V genes, and the cause of the others is not known. The sample contains approximately 28,000 clones, 82% of them found a single time. Together, the top ten hold roughly 3.1% of the sample.

This receptor was taken from a human donor with breast cancer. Sampling was done from a patient treated with IRX-2 immunotherapy. The receptor chain draws on TRBV6-8 and TRBJ1-3, with an unclear D gene assignment. The DNA is as follows: TGTGCCAGCAGTAACCCCGGAAACACCATATATTTT. It specifies CASSNPGNTIYF.